This TCR beta chain derives from a study of cytomegalovirus exposure and HLA in healthy donors. A remark on this clone: Its antigen remains unknown.

Repertoires were generated with immunoSEQ multiplex PCR, while TCRdb's copy carries only in-frame clones and drops some. This sample has 150,000 to 180,000 clones; around nine tenths occur once, and the top ten carry about a fifth. Findings and caveats of the study: Clusters of TCRs from the first cohort tended to co-occur in the approximately 130 validation repertoires (as a later analysis found). In vitro confirmation showed three CMV-associated chains to be CMV antigen specific.

This clonotype originated in a man aged 18 to 29 in good health and CMV-seropositive. The sequencing input was PBMCs.

CDR3 region: CASRSSGEGSPLHF. CDR3 bases: TGTGCCAGCAGGAGCAGCGGTGAGGGTTCACCCCTCCACTTT. The chain employs TRBV6-4 and TRBJ1-6, with unresolved D. Germline CDR1 reads MRHNA; CDR2 reads SNTAGT. V shed 6 bases and J shed 9 bases, with 15 bases lying between them. The CDR3 is 14 residues long.